Only one count was recorded for the clone carrying this T cell receptor (beta chain). This sample is part of a study of T cell changes during pregnancy in multiple sclerosis. The data were produced by immunoSEQ multiplex PCR, yet TCRdb's version contains in-frame clones alone and is incomplete. There are 130,000 or so clones in the sample; 93% occur only once, and roughly 6.2% lies in the top ten. The sample was peripheral blood, taken before pregnancy. This clonotype originated in a female donor with multiple sclerosis, enrolled in a pregnancy study.

The CDR3 here is CASSFTPNYGYTF. CDR3 in DNA: TGTGCCAGCAGTTTTACTCCTAACTATGGCTACACCTTC. V gene TRBV27 combines with J gene TRBJ1-2; D remains unclear. V gave up 3 bases and J gave up 0 bases, with 5 bases separating them. This CDR3 has 13 residues. Germline CDR1 reads MNHEY; CDR2 reads SMNVEV (reference sequence).